The 17 T cell receptor beta chains below all came from one sample that was sequenced in a study of cytomegalovirus exposure and HLA in healthy donors. PCR primers comprised 60 Vbeta and 13 Jbeta primers. The assay was immunoSEQ multiplex PCR, and TCRdb's table has in-frame clones only and misses some. The sample records about 73,000 clones, 75% being singletons. Sequenced material: PBMCs. These receptors were obtained from a man aged 70-80 years in good health and CMV-seronegative.

The gene calls are TRBV5-1 and TRBJ2-1, with 8 positions matching TRBD2. CDR3 length: 15 residues. CDR1 is SGHRS, CDR2 YFSETQ, per germline. After removal of 5 bases from V and 5 bases from J, the junction contained 9 bases not matched to a gene. This CDR3 is CASSRRGGANNEQFF. CDR3 coding DNA: TGCGCCAGCAGTCGACGGGGGGGCGCCAACAATGAGCAGTTCTTC.

The chain joins TRBV5-5 to TRBJ1-4, with a tentative D call TRBD1 (6 bases). Germline CDR1 and CDR2: SGHKS and YYEKEE (reference sequence). V lost 4 bases, J lost 8 bases, and 18 bases lay in between. This CDR3 region has 15 residues. CDR3 amino acids: CASSMIQGGYEKLFF. CDR3 bases: TGTGCCAGCAGCATGATACAGGGTGGATACGAAAAACTGTTTTTT.

The V call is TRBV7-2, the J call TRBJ2-4; 15 bases align to TRBD2. Germline V gene sequence: CDR1 SGHTA, CDR2 FQGNSA. J gave up 5 bases and V 4 bases, and 9 bases lay outside the gene matches. This CDR3 contains 18 residues. CDR3 sequence reads: CASSSGLAGGPAENIQYF. The CDR3 DNA follows: TGTGCCAGCAGCTCGGGACTAGCGGGGGGACCGGCCGAAAACATTCAGTACTTC.

A few counts support this clone. The V call is TRBV5-6, the J call TRBJ1-3, with D unresolved. Germline V gives CDR1 SGHDT, CDR2 YYEEEE. The CDR3 spans 14 residues. The ends were cut back, 4 bases at V and 0 bases at J, with 8 bases in the middle. The DNA of the CDR3 is TGTGCCAGCAGCCGACTGAACTCTGGAAACACCATATATTTT. Its translation: CASSRLNSGNTIYF.

The chain has TRBV7-2 and TRBJ2-7; D is perhaps TRBD2 (6 bases). CDR1 and CDR2 from the germline V gene are SGHTA and FQGNSA. The V and J ends lost 1 base and 1 base respectively, with 17 bases between them. The CDR3 totals 17 residues. The CDR3 nucleotides read TGTGCCAGCAGCTTAGTCGGGGGTTTTCAAAGTTCCTACGAGCAGTACTTC. Encoded protein: CASSLVGGFQSSYEQYF.

The chain recombines TRBV5-1 with TRBJ1-4; D possibly corresponds to TRBD1 (6 bases). This CDR3 has 14 amino acids. V lost 4 bases and J 6 bases, leaving 13 bases between the germline ends. CDR1 and CDR2 (germline): SGHRS, YFSETQ. CDR3 region: CASSQTGSHEKLFF. The CDR3 nucleotides read TGCGCCAGCAGCCAGACAGGATCCCATGAAAAACTGTTTTTT.

This clone was counted between two and nine times. The chain couples TRBV6-5 to TRBJ1-1; D is undetermined. The V and J ends lost 6 bases and 0 bases respectively, with 14 bases between them. The CDR3 is 15 amino acids. CDR1 and CDR2 from the germline V gene are MNHEY and SVGAGI. DNA of the CDR3: TGTGCCAGCAGCTACAGTACAGTCATGAACACTGAAGCTTTCTTT. Translating it yields CASSYSTVMNTEAFF.

The chain employs TRBV13 and TRBJ1-3, with D perhaps matching TRBD1 (5 bases). The length of the CDR3 is 16 residues. V gave up 2 bases and J gave up 0 bases, with 11 bases separating them. Germline values: CDR1 PRHDT, CDR2 FYEKMQ (reference sequence). The DNA of the CDR3 is TGTGCCAGCAGCTTATGGGGGGTTTCCTCTGGAAACACCATATATTTT. Translation: CASSLWGVSSGNTIYF.

The chain recombines TRBV5-1 with TRBJ2-5; 8 bases are a match to TRBD1. In germline, CDR1 is SGHRS, CDR2 YFSETQ. The V segment lost 6 bases and the J segment 3 bases; nucleotides outside the gene matches: 10. The CDR3 extends over 15 amino acids. This CDR3 reads CASNTNTGQEETQYF. The CDR3 DNA sequence: TGCGCCAGCAACACCAATACGGGACAGGAAGAGACCCAGTACTTC.

CDR3: CASSQDASRDTEAFF. The CDR3 nucleotides read TGTGCCAGCAGCCAAGATGCGTCTCGGGACACTGAAGCTTTCTTT. The chain has TRBV14 and TRBJ1-1; D unresolved. The germline CDR1 and CDR2 sequences are SGHDN and FVKESK. This CDR3 has 15 amino acids. V lost 0 bases, J lost 3 bases, and 11 bases lay in between.

The chain is built from TRBV19 and TRBJ2-6, with D hard to call. CDR1 and CDR2 (germline): LNHDA, SQIVND (reference sequence). The germline V and J ends were trimmed by 4 bases and 0 bases, with 7 bases remaining between them. The CDR3 is 15 residues long. The CDR3 reads CASSSVRSGANVLTF. The CDR3, as DNA: TGTGCCAGTAGTAGCGTCCGCTCTGGGGCCAACGTCCTGACTTTC.

The chain couples TRBV1 to TRBJ1-3; the table's D call, TRBD1, was not checked against the DNA. TRBV1 is labeled a pseudogene. The CDR3 covers 19 residues. The CDR3 protein is CTSSQGGTGRQFTGNTIYF. Here the CDR3 DNA reads TGCACCAGCAGCCAAGGGGGCACGGGCCGACAGTTCACTGGAAACACCATATATTTT.

CDR3 sequence: CASSQRSDTQYF. CDR3 bases: TGTGCCAGCAGTCAACGGTCAGATACGCAGTATTTT. V is TRBV27 and J is TRBJ2-3; D remains unclear. The CDR3 totals 12 residues. Germline V lookup: CDR1 MNHEY, CDR2 SMNVEV (reference sequence). Trimming left V 5 bases short and J 4 bases short, with 7 bases between.

This clone was detected once. The J gene is TRBJ2-2, the V gene TRBV12-5, with a possible D match to TRBD2 (6 bases). Germline CDR1 reads LGHNT; CDR2 reads FRNRAP. The V end lost 9 bases, the J end lost 5 bases, and 16 bases lay between the germline ends. There are 14 residues in the CDR3. CDR3 region: CASRRDSTTGELFF. The CDR3 DNA is TGTGCTAGCCGTAGGGACTCTACAACCGGGGAGCTGTTTTTT.

Details on this clone: Relative to the germline gene, one junction end is altered; a read error may explain this. V and J are TRBV5-8 and TRBJ2-7; D is unclear. CDR3 length: 11 amino acids. CDR1 SGHTS and CDR2 YDEGEE come from the germline V gene. Here the CDR3 DNA reads TGTGCCAGCAGCTCCTACAGATACGAACTCTTC. Its protein product is CASSSYRYELF.

The CDR3 region is CASSTGKREAFF. DNA of the CDR3: TGTGCCAGCAGTACAGGTAAACGTGAAGCTTTCTTT. This chain connects TRBV6-4 to TRBJ1-1; D is perhaps TRBD1 (5 bases). The length of the CDR3 is 12 residues. The V and J ends lost 5 bases and 7 bases respectively, with 11 bases between them. CDR1 and CDR2 from the germline V gene are MRHNA and SNTAGT.

The chain is built from TRBV7-2 and TRBJ2-7, with D possibly being TRBD1 (5 bases). The CDR3 has 14 residues. V was clipped by 8 bases and J by 4 bases, with 18 bases between them. Germline loops: CDR1 SGHTA, CDR2 FQGNSA. The CDR3 is CASPDPLTGYEQYF. Here the CDR3 DNA reads TGTGCCAGCCCCGACCCCTTAACAGGTTACGAGCAGTACTTC.